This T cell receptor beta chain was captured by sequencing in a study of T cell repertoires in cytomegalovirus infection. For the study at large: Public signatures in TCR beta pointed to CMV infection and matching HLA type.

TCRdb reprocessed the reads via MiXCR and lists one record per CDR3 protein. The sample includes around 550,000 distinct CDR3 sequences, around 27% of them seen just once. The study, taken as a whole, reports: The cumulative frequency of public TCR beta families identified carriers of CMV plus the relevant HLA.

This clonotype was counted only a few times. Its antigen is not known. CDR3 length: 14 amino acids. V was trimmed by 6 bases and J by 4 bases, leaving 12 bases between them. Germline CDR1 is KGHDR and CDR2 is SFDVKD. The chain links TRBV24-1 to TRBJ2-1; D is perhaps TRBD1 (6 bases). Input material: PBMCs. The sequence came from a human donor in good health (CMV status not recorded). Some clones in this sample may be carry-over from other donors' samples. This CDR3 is CATSPAGTYNEQFF. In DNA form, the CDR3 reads TGTGCCACCAGTCCCGCCGGGACATACAATGAGCAGTTCTTC.